This T cell receptor beta chain emerged from a study of CD8+ T cells in alopecia areata. The CDR3 has 13 residues. CDR1 and CDR2 (germline): SQVTM, ANQGSEA. J lost 2 bases, V lost 4 bases, and 3 bases had no gene match. Sequencing relied on a cDNA template that was reverse transcribed from extracted RNA. Sequenced by immunoSEQ multiplex PCR; TCRdb stores in-frame clones only, minus some. The data hold fewer than 100,000 clones, with roughly 42% observed a single time. This clone was counted a few times. In the same sample, other DNA sequences code for this CDR3. The origin of this receptor is a human donor with alopecia areata. This sequence joins TRBV29-1 and TRBJ2-3, with TRBD1 identical over 7 bases. Material: CD4+ T cells sorted from blood. The CDR3 nucleotides are TGCAGCGTTGGACAGGGCCTCACAGATACGCAGTATTTT. As protein: CSVGQGLTDTQYF.